This is a list of T cell receptor beta chains from one sample in a study of sequential checkpoint blockade in melanoma. Assay: immunoSEQ multiplex PCR; the TCRdb copy retains only in-frame clones and omits some. The sample lists fewer than 35,000 clones; 70% to 80% were seen once. The sample consisted of CD8+ T cells sorted from blood (inferred from file names), taken from a patient given nivolumab and ipilimumab in sequence. The receptor source for this set is a human donor with melanoma. Each CDR3 is given with its conserved first and last residue. D genes are given only for firm matches. Clone size is given for some rows only: seen once, a few or many times, or a class if the clone is expanded.

CDR3nt | CDR3aa | j_gene | abundance | d_gene | v_gene
TGTGCCAGCAGTACTTGGACAGGGGTCGACTGGCTCGGGGAGCTGTTTTTT | CASSTWTGVDWLGELFF | TRBJ2-2 | - | TRBD1 | TRBV27
TGTGCCAGCAGCCAAGGGACAGGGACCGTCTATGGCTACACCTTC | CASSQGTGTVYGYTF | TRBJ1-2 | - | TRBD1 | TRBV4-2
TGTGCCAGCAGCCTTTACGGCGGGACTGAGCAGTTCTTC | CASSLYGGTEQFF | TRBJ2-1 | once | - | TRBV7-3
TGCGCCAGCAGCCCCGGGACAGCTATCCAAGAGACCCAGTACTTC | CASSPGTAIQETQYF | TRBJ2-5 | - | TRBD1 | TRBV4-3
TGTGCCAGTAGTCCCTACGGGACAGCCGGCAATCAGCCCCAGCATTTT | CASSPYGTAGNQPQHF | TRBJ1-5 | - | TRBD1 | TRBV19
TGTGCCAGCAGCCCGCAGGTATCCAACACCGGGGAGCTGTTTTTT | CASSPQVSNTGELFF | TRBJ2-2 | - | - | TRBV7-9
TGCGCCAGCAGTCTACTAGCGGACTACGAGCAGTACTTC | CASSLLADYEQYF | TRBJ2-7 | - | TRBD2 | TRBV10-2
TGTGCCAGCAGTCCAGGTCGAATGAACACTGAAGCTTTCTTT | CASSPGRMNTEAFF | TRBJ1-1 | - | - | TRBV27
TGTGCCAGCAGCTCTGAATCAGGGAACACCGGGGAGCTGTTTTTT | CASSSESGNTGELFF | TRBJ2-2 | - | - | TRBV5-8
TGTGCCAGCAGCCAAGACGCCACACTGGATGCGGTGAATGAGCAGTTCTTC | CASSQDATLDAVNEQFF | TRBJ2-1 | - | - | TRBV4-2
TGTGCCAGTAGTCTAGCGGGGGGACCCGGGGAGCTGTTTTTT | CASSLAGGPGELFF | TRBJ2-2 | - | TRBD2 | TRBV19
TGTGCCAGCAGCTTAGGGCGGGGAACTGAAGCTTTCTTT | CASSLGRGTEAFF | TRBJ1-1 | - | - | TRBV28
TGTGCCAGCAGTGCGACGGCTCCAGGCCAATATTTT | CASSATAPGQYF | TRBJ1-3 | - | - | TRBV2
TGTGCCAGCTCACCCGGGGGGCTGGTCACTGAAGCTTTCTTT | CASSPGGLVTEAFF | TRBJ1-1 | - | - | TRBV18
TGTGCCAGTAGTTACAGCGGCGGGGGAACTGAAGCTTTCTTT | CASSYSGGGTEAFF | TRBJ1-1 | - | - | TRBV19
TGTGCCAGTAGTCACGGGGAACTCAATGAGCAGTTCTTC | CASSHGELNEQFF | TRBJ2-1 | - | - | TRBV19
TGCAGCGTTGAGAAAGCGGGAGGAGATTCCTTGGCAGATACGCAGTATTTT | CSVEKAGGDSLADTQYF | TRBJ2-3 | - | TRBD2 | TRBV29-1
TGTGCCAGCAGCTCCGTGGGGCTAGCTAACTATGGCTACACCTTC | CASSSVGLANYGYTF | TRBJ1-2 | - | - | TRBV7-9
TGCGCCAGCAGCCAAGGGACAGCGAGCTCCTACGAGCAGTACTTC | CASSQGTASSYEQYF | TRBJ2-7 | once | - | TRBV4-3
TGTGCCAGCAGCCAACTAAATGGGGACAGACGTAGCAATCAGCCCCAGCATTTT | CASSQLNGDRRSNQPQHF | TRBJ1-5 | - | TRBD1 | TRBV7-8
TGCGCCAGCAGCTCTTTAGAGGGGGCCTCTGGAAACACCATATATTTT | CASSSLEGASGNTIYF | TRBJ1-3 | few | TRBD1 | TRBV5-1
TGTGCCACCCGGGCAGATACGCAGTATTTT | CATRADTQYF | TRBJ2-3 | - | - | TRBV15
TGTGCCAGCGGGGAGAGTAACACTGAAGCTTTCTTT | CASGESNTEAFF | TRBJ1-1 | - | - | TRBV6-1
TGTGCCAGCAGTGGCAACTACCTTCCATCAGATACGCAGTATTTT | CASSGNYLPSDTQYF | TRBJ2-3 | - | - | TRBV6-1
TGTGCCAGCAGCCTAGGGGGGGATGAGCAGTTCTTC | CASSLGGDEQFF | TRBJ2-1 | once | - | TRBV7-8
TGTGCCATTCGGGAGCAGAATGAAAAACTGTTTTTT | CAIREQNEKLFF | TRBJ1-4 | - | - | TRBV2
TGTGCCAGCAGTTACGGGACAGAAGAGACCCAGTACTTC | CASSYGTEETQYF | TRBJ2-5 | - | TRBD1 | TRBV6-5
TGTGCCAGCAGCTCAGGACAGTTTTACTATGGCTACACCTTC | CASSSGQFYYGYTF | TRBJ1-2 | - | - | TRBV5-5
TGTGCCAGCAGCCCTATGATGACTGAAGCTTTCTTT | CASSPMMTEAFF | TRBJ1-1 | few | - | TRBV16
TGTGCCACCAGCAGAGGGACTAGCGGGATTGATCAAGAGACCCAGTACTTC | CATSRGTSGIDQETQYF | TRBJ2-5 | - | TRBD2 | TRBV15
TGCGCCAGCAGCCAGGAGTGGCAGCTCTCCTACGAGCAGTACTTC | CASSQEWQLSYEQYF | TRBJ2-7 | - | - | TRBV4-3